Each of the 2 T cell receptor beta chains below was sequenced from the same sample in a study of regulatory T cells in long-lasting Graves disease. Time point reported: newly diagnosed GD, antithyroid drugs for less than 3 months. PBMCs provided the RNA from which the TCR library was made. Sequencing libraries for TCR beta were prepared with iRepertoire HTBI primers and Arm-PCR of CDR3 regions. In TCRdb, the multiplex PCR reads were re-called with MiXCR into one record per CDR3 protein. The profile shows approximately 400,000 distinct CDR3 sequences, approximately 10% of them singletons. These same records also appear under a second study, on T cells in Graves' hyperthyroidism and ophthalmopathy.

The sequencing here drew on peripheral blood mononuclear cells (PBMCs), taken at new diagnosis, from a patient treated with antithyroid drugs. Receptors originate from a woman younger than 35 with Graves disease.

The chain uses TRBV20-1 and TRBJ1-1; D not certain. Trimming took off 4 bases at V and 0 bases at J, with 9 bases between the two ends. This CDR3 is 13 amino acids long. Germline lookup yields CDR1 DFQATT and CDR2 SNEGSKA (reference sequence). CDR3 sequence reads: CSAMKNLNTEAFF. CDR3 bases: TGCAGTGCTATGAAGAACCTGAACACTGAAGCTTTCTTT.

A few counts support this clonotype. The V gene is TRBV6-2 or TRBV6-3, the J gene TRBJ1-4, with D unresolved. Trimming took 5 bases from V and 4 from J, leaving 8 bases between them. The germline CDR1 and CDR2 sequences are MNHEY and SVGEGT. The CDR3 consists of 13 residues. CDR3 region: CASSTGLNEKLFF. The CDR3 region has the DNA TGTGCCAGCAGTACGGGCCTTAATGAAAAACTGTTTTTT.